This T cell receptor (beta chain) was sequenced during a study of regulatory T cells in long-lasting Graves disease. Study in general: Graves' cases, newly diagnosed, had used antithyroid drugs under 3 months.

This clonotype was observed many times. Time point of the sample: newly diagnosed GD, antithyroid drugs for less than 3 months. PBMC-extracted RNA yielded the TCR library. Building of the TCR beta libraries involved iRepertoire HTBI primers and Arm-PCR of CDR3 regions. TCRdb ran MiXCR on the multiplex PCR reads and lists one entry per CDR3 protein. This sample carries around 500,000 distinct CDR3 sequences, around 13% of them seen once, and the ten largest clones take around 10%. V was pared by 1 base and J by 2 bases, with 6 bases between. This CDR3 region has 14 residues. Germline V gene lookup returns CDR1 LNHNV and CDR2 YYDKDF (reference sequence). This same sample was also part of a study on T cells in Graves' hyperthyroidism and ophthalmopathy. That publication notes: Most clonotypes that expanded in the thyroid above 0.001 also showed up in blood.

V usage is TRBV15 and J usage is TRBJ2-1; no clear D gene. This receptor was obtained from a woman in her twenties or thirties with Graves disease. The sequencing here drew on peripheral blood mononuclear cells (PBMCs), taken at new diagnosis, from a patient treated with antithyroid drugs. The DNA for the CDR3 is TGTGCCACCAGCAGAGGTGGGACCTACAATGAGCAGTTCTTC. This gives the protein CATSRGGTYNEQFF.